The text below deals with one T cell receptor (beta chain). This sample is part of a study of blood T cell repertoires in COVID-19. Study at large: Samples of COVID-19 (acute and convalescent) were obtained from the United States, Italy and Spain. Sample material is recorded as cDNA or gDNA derived from T cells, B-cell-depleted T cells, or PBMCs.

V dropped 4 bases and J dropped 5 bases, with 14 bases sitting between them. This CDR3 has 15 amino acids. CDR1 and CDR2 (germline): KGHDR, SFDVKD. Original processing notes: Cell counts per sample came from amplifying reference gene primers. Sequenced by immunoSEQ multiplex PCR; TCRdb stores in-frame clones only, minus some. The D gene and trimming were derived from the DNA, and the V and J assignments and clone size from that table. This sample has roughly 330,000 clones; more than 70% occur once, and the top ten carry under 2%. Material: peripheral blood. This sequence joins TRBV24-1 and TRBJ2-1; possibly TRBD1 for D (5 bases). This sequence originates from a woman aged 50 to 60 with acute or convalescent COVID-19. CDR3 sequence (DNA): TGTGCCACCAGTGACCACATGACAGCCCACAATGAGCAGTTCTTC. It translates to CATSDHMTAHNEQFF.